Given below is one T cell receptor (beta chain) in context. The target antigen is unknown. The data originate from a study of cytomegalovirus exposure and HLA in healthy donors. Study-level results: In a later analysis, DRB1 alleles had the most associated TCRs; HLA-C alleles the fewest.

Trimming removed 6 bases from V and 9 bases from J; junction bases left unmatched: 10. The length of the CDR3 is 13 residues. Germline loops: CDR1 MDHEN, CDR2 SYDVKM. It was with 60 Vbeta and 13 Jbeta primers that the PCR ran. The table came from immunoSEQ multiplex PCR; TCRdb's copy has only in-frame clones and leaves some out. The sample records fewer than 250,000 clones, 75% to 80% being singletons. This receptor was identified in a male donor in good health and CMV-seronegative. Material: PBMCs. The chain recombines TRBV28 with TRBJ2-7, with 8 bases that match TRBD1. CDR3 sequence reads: CASRGQGARRQYF. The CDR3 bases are TGTGCCAGCAGAGGGCAGGGGGCGCGTAGGCAGTACTTC. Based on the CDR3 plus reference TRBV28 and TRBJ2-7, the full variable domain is DVKVTQSSRYLVKRTGEKVFLECVQDMDHENMFWYRQDPGLGLRLIYFSYDVKMKEKGDIPEGYSVSREKKERFSLILESASTNQTSMYLCASRGQGARRQYFGPGTRLTVT.